The T cell receptor beta chain described here comes from a study of cytomegalovirus exposure and HLA in healthy donors. Study observations and caveats: A later analysis linked a missense variant in DCLRE1C to the trimming of TCR beta V and J genes. Excluded: some indistinguishable V segments such as TRBV6-2 and TRBV6-3.

The CDR3 runs 14 residues. Deletions cut 6 bases from V and 8 bases from J, with 19 bases between. Germline V gene sequence: CDR1 MNHEY, CDR2 SVGAGI. Vbeta (60) and Jbeta (13) primers were used in the PCR. The protocol was immunoSEQ multiplex PCR, while the TCRdb copy is restricted to in-frame clones and leaves out a portion. The table includes 100,000 to 150,000 clones, 74% detected once. In this sample, this clone turned up a few times. What it binds is unknown. The sequenced sample was PBMCs. This chain joins TRBV6-5 and TRBJ1-2; weak D call: TRBD1 (6 bases). The TCR comes from a woman between 45 and 65 years old in good health and CMV-seropositive. The CDR3 nucleotides are TGTGCCAGCAGAAAACAGGGTGGCGGCCGCGGCTACACCTTC. This translates into CASRKQGGGRGYTF.